This TCR beta chain is drawn from a study of T cells expressing NK-cell markers (TCRdb year 2020). About the full investigation: In sorted CD3+CD56+NKG2C+, CD3+CD56+NKG2C- and CD3+CD56-NKG2C+ T-cell subsets from 8 or 9 donors, TCR beta-chain repertoires were profiled. Among the eight sequenced donors, seven were HCMV-seropositive and one was HCMV-seronegative. All eight donors whose samples were sequenced were randomly selected healthy volunteers, three of them men and five women. The libraries were sequenced on Illumina HiSeq 2000/2500, MiSeq or NextSeq, producing 2 x 150 bp reads.

As encoded in the germline V gene, CDR1 is MNHNS while CDR2 is SASEGT. Inclusive of the bounding cysteine and phenylalanine, the CDR3 is 16 residues long. A DNA sequence was not provided. The reads were generated on an Illumina HiSeq 2000. TCR beta cDNA libraries were made by 5'RACE template switching that added a universal primer site and unique molecular identifiers. cDNA synthesis was primed from the TCR beta constant segment and was followed by two successive PCR amplification steps. The study's own analysis went as follows. MIGEC was used to demultiplex reads and group the reads by UMI, and MiTCR was used to assemble and quantify clonotypes. To exclude erroneous sequences, any TCR cDNA sequence not supported by at least two reads was discarded. The tcR package was used for downstream repertoire analysis, with clonotypes matched between fractions based on CDR3 nucleotide sequence plus V segment. VDJmatch was used to annotate antigen specificity against VDJdb, with one amino acid substitution in CDR3 allowed. The reads, reprocessed by TCRdb, yield one row per CDR3 protein sequence and no DNA. The V and J calls, along with clone size, are taken from TCRdb and not from the paper's own processing. This sample's table contains about 460,000 distinct CDR3 sequences. About 1.5% of the sample rests with the top ten.

HCMV serostatus was determined by detecting HCMV-specific IgG in serum with a commercial ELISA kit. Peripheral blood mononuclear cells were isolated from blood by Ficoll density gradient centrifugation. About this clonotype: The antigen it recognizes is unknown.

Overall results and qualifications from the work: Whether the expanded NKG2C-expressing T cell clones were specific for HCMV antigens was left unclear. Those dominant clonotypes were again the most abundant among CD3+CD56-NKG2C+ cells in several donors, at roughly 25-60.1%. For 6 or 7 donors, the dominant CD3+CD56+NKG2C+ clonotypes were among the top 10 CD8+ clonotypes and accounted for roughly 1.0-8% of CD8+ T cells.

The chain uses TRBV6-1 and TRBJ1-4. The receptor comes from a woman in her forties or fifties in good health. Donor details come from another sample of the same person, matched by shared clones. Sequencing was done on a sample of blood T cells: a sorted CD56 or NKG2C T cell subset, CD4+ or CD8+ T cells, or bulk PBMC T cells (not recorded which). The CDR3 region reads CASIARGVATNEKLFF.